This TCR beta chain was found in a study of regulatory T cells in long-lasting Graves disease (dated by TCRdb to about 2021). About the investigation overall: To count as having persistent Graves' disease, a patient had to have received antithyroid drug treatment for over 5 years with TSH receptor autoantibodies remaining persistently positive. This study used TCR sequencing and RNA sequencing of peripheral blood to compare persistent Graves' disease patients against newly diagnosed Graves' disease patients. The study took place in China and was registered as a clinical trial. TCR sequencing covered about 13 persistent and about 20 newly diagnosed Graves' disease patients, 33 samples in total. Antithyroid drugs had been taken for approximately ten years on average by persistent Graves' disease patients in the clinical cohort. The full study reports these points: Sequencing and analysis were limited to the TCR beta chain. Because the primary lesion, thyroid tissue, could not be accessed, the study looked at peripheral blood alone. The authors acknowledged the small sample size as a limitation that may reduce accuracy. Compared with newly diagnosed patients, persistent Graves' disease patients had lower TCR Shannon entropy and fewer highly expanded clones, which suggests clonal expansion. A larger number of public clonotypes was shared among persistent patients (around 3,000) than among newly diagnosed patients (around 870). TRBV28, TRBJ1-2 and TRBJ2-5 were preferentially used in persistent disease, while TRBV20-1 and TRBJ2-1 were favored in newly diagnosed disease.

Taken with the paper, the label for time point translates to: persistent/refractory GD, antithyroid drugs over 5 years with positive TRAb. For both TCR sequencing and RNA sequencing, RNA was extracted from PBMCs using TRIzol. Graves' disease was diagnosed according to American Thyroid Association guidelines. Patients were recruited from an endocrinology department in Xi'an, China. Each patient gave approximately 10 milliliters of peripheral blood, collected in an EDTA anticoagulant tube. Ficoll Paque Plus density gradient separation was used to isolate PBMCs, and no further T cell sorting was performed. RNA quality was checked with an Agilent 2100 Bioanalyzer and agarose gel, and concentration with a NanoDrop 2000. This clonotype turned up a few times. Its antigen is currently not known. Qualities for individual bases were not recorded, and no much larger clone is one base off. The germline V gene (reference sequence) provides CDR1 SGHNT and CDR2 YYREEE. The CDR3, from cysteine to phenylalanine, totals 15 residues. The DNA shown is the 45-base CDR3, in frame from base 1. Trimming at the junction amounts to 2 bases on V and 3 bases on J, and the germline ends lie 12 bases apart.

The receptor library was made with multiplex PCR. Sequencing instrument: Illumina HiSeq 4000. TCR beta libraries were built with iRepertoire HTBI primers and Arm-PCR amplification of CDR3 regions. PCR products were gel purified before sequencing. Concerning the study's data processing: Across samples, about 63 TRBV and 12 to 15 TRBJ segments were identified and used for gene usage analysis of CDR3 amino acid clonotypes. COPE and FqMerger were used to merge filtered high-quality paired reads into contigs. BLAST was used to align contigs to IMGT TRBV, TRBD and TRBJ reference genes, and CDR3 was defined according to IMGT. Any clonotype with a frequency above 0.1% was counted as a highly expanded clone. Shannon entropy served as the measure of repertoire diversity, while the Gini coefficient captured V-J evenness. A clonotype found in more than one individual was treated as public. The public reads were quality trimmed at Q25 with fastp and then assembled into clones with MiXCR by TCRdb, keeping productive beta chains. CDR3 protein duplicates are merged, each entry listing the most common genes and DNA. The V and J calls and clone size come from TCRdb's table, not from the authors' own analysis. The sample records more than 300,000 distinct CDR3 sequences, approximately 23% of which are singletons. Approximately 30% of the sample is in the top ten clones.

Sequencing used peripheral blood mononuclear cells (PBMCs), obtained when the disease was refractory, from a patient treated with antithyroid drugs. The clonotype comes from a woman in her thirties or forties with Graves disease. Donor details come from another sample of the same person, matched by shared clones. The rearrangement combines TRBV5-4 with TRBJ2-4; TRBD2 could be the D gene, as 6 bases match. This receptor carries the CDR3 CASSFGGVDKNIQYF. The nucleotide sequence reads TGTGCCAGCAGCTTCGGGGGAGTTGACAAAAACATTCAGTACTTC.